The entry below describes one T cell receptor (beta chain). The CDR3 is 13 amino acids. Germline assignment: CDR1 SEHNR and CDR2 FQNEAQ (reference sequence). Trimming removed 1 base at V and 6 bases at J, with 9 bases between. The data were obtained in a study of shared clonotypes between healthy human individuals. Per the original data handling: With immunoSEQ giving junction-only sequences and no quality scores, filtering differed. Assay used: immunoSEQ multiplex PCR; TCRdb lists only in-frame clones, some missing. V, J and clone size reflect that table, while D and trimming were determined from the DNA. In the table there are more than 500,000 clones, approximately 95% of which are singletons. CD45RO-negative CD8 cells positively selected for CCR7 made up the naive population, which excluded terminally differentiated effector memory CD45RA+ cells.

This clonotype originated in a woman between 25 and 40 years old in good health. The specimen was naive CD8+ T cells sorted from blood. V gene TRBV7-9 combines with J gene TRBJ1-2; D is possibly TRBD1 (5 bases). The CDR3 protein is CASSLGVGDGYTF. CDR3 coding DNA: TGTGCCAGCAGCTTAGGTGTGGGGGATGGCTACACCTTC.